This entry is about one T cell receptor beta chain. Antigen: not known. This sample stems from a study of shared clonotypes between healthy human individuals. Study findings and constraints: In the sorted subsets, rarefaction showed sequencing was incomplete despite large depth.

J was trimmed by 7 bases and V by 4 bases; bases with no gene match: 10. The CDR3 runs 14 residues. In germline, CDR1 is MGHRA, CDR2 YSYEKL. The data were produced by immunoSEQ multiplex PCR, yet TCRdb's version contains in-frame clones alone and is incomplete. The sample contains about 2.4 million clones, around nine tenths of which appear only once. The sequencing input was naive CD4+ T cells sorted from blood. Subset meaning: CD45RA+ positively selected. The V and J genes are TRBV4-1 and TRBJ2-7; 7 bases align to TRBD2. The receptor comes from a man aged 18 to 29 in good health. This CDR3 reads CASSLREVAGEQYF. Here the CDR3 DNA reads TGCGCCAGCAGCCTACGGGAGGTTGCTGGGGAGCAGTACTTC.